This T cell receptor beta chain was observed in a study of T cells in Graves' hyperthyroidism and ophthalmopathy. V was clipped by 0 bases and J by 9 bases; unmatched bases: 6. The germline V gene encodes CDR1 SGHDT and CDR2 YYEEEE. The length of the CDR3 is 14 residues. RNA transcripts provided the source from which TCR beta CDR3 regions were amplified. When the TCR CDR3 underwent first-round RT-PCR, the HTBI primer set was used. TCRdb reprocessed the multiplex PCR reads via MiXCR and lists one record per CDR3 protein. The sample records hundreds of thousands of distinct CDR3 sequences, more than 12% being singletons. About this clonotype: Because the CDR3 is missing its conserved closing phenylalanine or tryptophan, this is likely a read error.

This clonotype was sampled from a woman between 50 and 59 years old with Graves' ophthalmopathy. Material: blood. The chain recombines TRBV5-6 with TRBJ1-2; TRBD1 matches 9 bases. CDR3 residues: CASSLVGTGFSYTL. In DNA form, the CDR3 reads TGTGCCAGCAGCTTGGTAGGGACAGGGTTTAGCTACACCCTC.